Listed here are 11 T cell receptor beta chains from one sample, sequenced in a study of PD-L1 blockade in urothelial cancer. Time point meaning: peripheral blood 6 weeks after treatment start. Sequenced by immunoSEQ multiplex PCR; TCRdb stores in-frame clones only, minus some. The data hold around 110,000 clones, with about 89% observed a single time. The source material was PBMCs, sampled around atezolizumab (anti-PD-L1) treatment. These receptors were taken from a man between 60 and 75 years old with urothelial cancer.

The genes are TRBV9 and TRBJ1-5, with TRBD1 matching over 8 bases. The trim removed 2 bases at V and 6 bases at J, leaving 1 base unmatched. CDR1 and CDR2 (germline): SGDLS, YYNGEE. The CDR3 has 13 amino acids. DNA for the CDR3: TGTGCCAGCAGCGTTACAGGGGGTCAGCCCCAGCATTTT. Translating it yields CASSVTGGQPQHF.

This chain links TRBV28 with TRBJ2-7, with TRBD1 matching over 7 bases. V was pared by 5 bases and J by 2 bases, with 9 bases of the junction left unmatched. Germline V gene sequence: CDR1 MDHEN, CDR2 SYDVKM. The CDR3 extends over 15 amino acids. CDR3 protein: CASSPRQGGAYEQYF. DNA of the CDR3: TGTGCCAGCAGTCCCCGACAGGGCGGCGCCTACGAGCAGTACTTC.

The CDR3 is CASSARTGLPDTQYF. The CDR3 DNA follows: TGTGCCAGCAGTGCAAGGACAGGGCTACCAGATACGCAGTATTTT. This rearrangement joins TRBV2 to TRBJ2-3; 8 nucleotides agree with TRBD1. The CDR3 totals 15 residues. V lost 4 bases and J lost 4; bases outside the gene matches: 7. Germline CDR1 is SNHLY and CDR2 is FYNNEI.

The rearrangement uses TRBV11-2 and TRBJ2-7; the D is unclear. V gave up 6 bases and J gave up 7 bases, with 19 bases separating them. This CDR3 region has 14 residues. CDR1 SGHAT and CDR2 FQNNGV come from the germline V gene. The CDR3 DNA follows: TGTGCCAGCAGTCGCTTCGTATATCCAGGAGAGCAGTACTTC. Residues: CASSRFVYPGEQYF.

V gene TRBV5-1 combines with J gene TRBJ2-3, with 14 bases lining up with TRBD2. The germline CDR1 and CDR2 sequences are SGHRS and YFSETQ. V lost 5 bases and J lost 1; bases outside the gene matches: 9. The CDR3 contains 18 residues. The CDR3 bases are TGCGCCAGCAGGAAGGGACTAGCGGGAGTGGTTGGCACAGATACGCAGTATTTT. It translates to CASRKGLAGVVGTDTQYF.

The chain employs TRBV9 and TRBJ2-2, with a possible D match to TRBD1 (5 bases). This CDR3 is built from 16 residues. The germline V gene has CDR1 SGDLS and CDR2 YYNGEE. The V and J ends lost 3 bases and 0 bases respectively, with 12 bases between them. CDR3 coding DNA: TGTGCCAGCAGCGCAGCGAGACAGTCGAACACCGGGGAGCTGTTTTTT. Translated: CASSAARQSNTGELFF.

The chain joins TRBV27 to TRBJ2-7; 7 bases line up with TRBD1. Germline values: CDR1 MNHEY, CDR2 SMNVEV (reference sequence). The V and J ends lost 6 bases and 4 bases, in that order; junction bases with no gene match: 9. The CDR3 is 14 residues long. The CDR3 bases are TGTGCCAGCAGCAAAGGGGGCTCGAGGTACGAGCAGTACTTC. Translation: CASSKGGSRYEQYF.

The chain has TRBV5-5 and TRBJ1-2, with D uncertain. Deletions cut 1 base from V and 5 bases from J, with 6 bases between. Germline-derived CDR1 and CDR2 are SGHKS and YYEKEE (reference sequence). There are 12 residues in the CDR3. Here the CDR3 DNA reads TGTGCCAGCAGCTTGCGGGGATATGGCTACACCTTC. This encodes CASSLRGYGYTF.

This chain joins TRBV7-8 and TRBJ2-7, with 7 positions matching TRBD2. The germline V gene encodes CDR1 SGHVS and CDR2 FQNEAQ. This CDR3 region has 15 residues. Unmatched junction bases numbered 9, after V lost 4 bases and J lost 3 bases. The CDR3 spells CASSSQGTTNYEQYF. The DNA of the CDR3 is TGTGCCAGCAGCTCTCAAGGGACTACAAACTACGAGCAGTACTTC.

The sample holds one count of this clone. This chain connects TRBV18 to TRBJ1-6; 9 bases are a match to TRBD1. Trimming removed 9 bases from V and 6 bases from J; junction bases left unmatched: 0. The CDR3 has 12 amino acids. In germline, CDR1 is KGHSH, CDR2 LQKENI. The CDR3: CARDRGNSPLHF. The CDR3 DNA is TGTGCCAGGGACAGGGGTAATTCACCCCTCCACTTT.

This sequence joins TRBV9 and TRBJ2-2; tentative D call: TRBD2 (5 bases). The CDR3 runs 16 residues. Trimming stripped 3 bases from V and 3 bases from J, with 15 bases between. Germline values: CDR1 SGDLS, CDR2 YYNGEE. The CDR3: CASSGGFLSYTGELFF. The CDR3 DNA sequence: TGTGCCAGCAGCGGAGGGTTTCTGAGTTACACCGGGGAGCTGTTTTTT.